This T cell receptor (beta chain) comes out of a study of T cell responses to AZD1222 COVID-19 vaccine. Turning to the study itself: Samples with a second dose at about 4 or about 12 weeks were pooled together. Study results and caveats: Donors in the cohort were predominantly white British and more often female, and clonal diversity was possibly underestimated. Just 5 or 6 AZD1222 recipients tested seropositive at baseline. Targeting of unmutated variant regions was reportedly seen in nearly half of spike-specific TCRs.

The CDR3 has 14 residues. Trimming removed 8 bases from V and 4 bases from J, with 15 bases in between. CDR1 and CDR2 from the germline V gene are SNHLY and FYNNEI. Of note for this clone: Its target is unknown.

Clones were read by immunoSEQ multiplex PCR, and TCRdb kept only the in-frame ones, dropping some. In the table there are some 160,000 clones, just under 95% of which are singletons. The V and J genes are TRBV2 and TRBJ1-3; TRBD1 might be the D (5 bases). This specimen consisted of peripheral blood, obtained on day 0 of AZD1222 vaccination. The source is an adult in good health. This CDR3 is CASGARSPGNTIYF. The CDR3 nucleotides read TGTGCCAGCGGGGCCCGTTCCCCAGGAAACACCATATATTTT.